These 31 T cell receptor beta chains originate from one sample sequenced in a study of cytomegalovirus exposure and HLA in healthy donors. 13 Jbeta primers and 60 Vbeta primers were used for the PCR. TCRdb's table, derived via immunoSEQ multiplex PCR, lists solely in-frame clones and lacks some. Altogether 50,000 to 55,000 clones are present, roughly 60% being singletons, with the ten largest covering roughly 10%. The sequenced sample consisted of PBMCs. All receptors derive from a human donor in good health.

This clone was seen a handful of times. The chain links TRBV6-6 to TRBJ2-7; 9 nucleotides align to TRBD1. With 6 bases clipped from V and 3 bases from J, the junction kept 6 bases outside the gene matches. In germline, CDR1 is MNHNY, CDR2 SVGAGI (reference sequence). The CDR3 loop spans 14 amino acids. CDR3 residues: CASRSGQGIYEQYF. DNA for the CDR3: TGTGCCAGCAGGTCGGGACAGGGTATCTACGAGCAGTACTTC.

The rearrangement uses TRBV7-2 and TRBJ2-2; D remains unclear. The CDR3 extends over 14 amino acids. The V gene lost 7 bases and the J gene lost 4 bases, with 13 bases spanning the gap. CDR1 SGHTA and CDR2 FQGNSA come from the germline V gene. The CDR3 coding sequence is TGTGCCAGCACAACTGCGCCAGGCACCGGGGAGCTGTTTTTT. This translates into CASTTAPGTGELFF.

A few counts support this clone. The chain is built from TRBV10-3 and TRBJ1-2, with D perhaps matching TRBD1 (5 bases). The ends were cut back, 3 bases at V and 3 bases at J, with 14 bases in the middle. The CDR3 has 15 residues. CDR1 is ENHRY, CDR2 SYGVKD, per germline. The CDR3 bases are TGTGCCATCAGTGATTTGGGGGGGGACGACTATGGCTACACCTTC. Protein product: CAISDLGGDDYGYTF.

This clone was detected a few times. This chain joins TRBV2 and TRBJ1-2; D gene unclear. The germline V and J ends were trimmed by 3 bases and 1 base, with 12 bases remaining between them. The CDR3 sequence is 15 residues long. Germline CDR1 SNHLY, CDR2 FYNNEI. CDR3 in DNA: TGTGCCAGCAGTGATGACAATCGTATTAACTATGGCTACACCTTC. This sequence encodes CASSDDNRINYGYTF.

The chain links TRBV7-6 to TRBJ2-3, with 9 bases fitting TRBD2. The CDR3 is made up of 15 amino acids. Germline CDR1 reads SGHVS; CDR2 reads FNYEAQ. V dropped 6 bases and J dropped 1; count of bases not matched to a gene: 5. The CDR3 sequence: CASSLGGGGTDTQYF. The CDR3 DNA follows: TGTGCCAGCAGTCTTGGCGGGGGGGGCACAGATACGCAGTATTTT.

This clone was seen a handful of times. The chain carries TRBV5-6 and TRBJ1-1; maybe TRBD1 (5 bases). Trimming pared 8 bases from V and 5 bases from J, leaving 19 bases between. CDR1 and CDR2 (germline): SGHDT, YYEEEE. The CDR3 is 14 amino acids. The CDR3 reads CASWLGAVGTEAFF. The CDR3 coding sequence is TGTGCCAGTTGGCTTGGGGCTGTGGGGACTGAAGCTTTCTTT.

This clone was recorded once. The genes are TRBV2 and TRBJ2-3; 10 nucleotides align to TRBD1. Per germline, CDR1 SNHLY and CDR2 FYNNEI. J lost 2 bases, V lost 7 bases, and 9 bases had no gene match. This CDR3 comprises 16 residues. CDR3 bases: TGTGCCAGCACTCCGGGACAGGGGCCCTTCACAGATACGCAGTATTTT. Encoded protein: CASTPGQGPFTDTQYF.

The rearrangement joins TRBV2 to TRBJ2-1; D perhaps matches TRBD2 (5 bases). The CDR3 is 13 amino acids. Trimming removed 1 base at V and 6 bases at J, with 7 bases between. Germline V lookup: CDR1 SNHLY, CDR2 FYNNEI. CDR3 sequence reads: CASSEEAVNEQFF. CDR3 DNA sequence: TGTGCCAGCAGTGAAGAAGCGGTCAATGAGCAGTTCTTC.

Concerning this clone: The germline gene is not matched at one end of the junction; a read error may be the cause. The chain combines TRBV9 with TRBJ2-7; D perhaps matches TRBD2 (5 bases). Germline V gene data show CDR1 as SGDLS and CDR2 as YYNGEE. The CDR3 is 13 residues long. The CDR3 region has the DNA TGTGCCAGCAGCTCGGACTCAGCCTACGAGCAATACTTC. It encodes CASSSDSAYEQYF.

The rearrangement joins TRBV7-2 to TRBJ2-5, with TRBD2 identical over 9 bases. Germline loops: CDR1 SGHTA, CDR2 FQGNSA. CDR3 length equals 16 residues. After removal of 2 bases from V and 5 bases from J, the junction contained 9 bases not matched to a gene. The CDR3 sequence is CASSLYSGGGGETQYF. CDR3 nucleotide sequence: TGTGCCAGCAGCTTATATAGCGGGGGTGGTGGGGAGACCCAGTACTTC.

The chain uses TRBV7-9 and TRBJ2-3; 10 positions match TRBD2. CDR3 size: 16 residues. The germline CDR1 and CDR2 sequences are SEHNR and FQNEAQ (reference sequence). Trimming cost V 5 bases and J 6 bases; bases outside gene matches: 11. This chain's CDR3 is CASSATSGIKLDTQYF. For the CDR3, the DNA is TGTGCCAGCAGCGCAACTAGCGGGATAAAGTTGGATACGCAGTATTTT.

The chain is built from TRBV4-1 and TRBJ1-4; the match to TRBD1 covers 10 bases. CDR1 is MGHRA, CDR2 YSYEKL, per germline. V gave up 1 base and J gave up 3 bases; unmatched junction bases: 11. The CDR3 covers 19 residues. This chain's CDR3 is CASSQGVGQGVSANEKLFF. DNA of the CDR3: TGCGCCAGCAGCCAAGGAGTAGGACAGGGGGTTTCTGCTAATGAAAAACTGTTTTTT.

This CDR3 reads CASSEGTGGYLNTEAFF. The CDR3 DNA reads TGTGCCAGCAGCGAGGGGACAGGGGGCTACCTGAACACTGAAGCTTTCTTT. The rearrangement links TRBV7-9 to TRBJ1-1; 12 bases are shared with TRBD1. Germline CDR1 SEHNR, CDR2 FQNEAQ (reference sequence). The V gene end was trimmed by 5 bases and the J gene end by 0 bases; junction bases not matched to a gene: 7. CDR3 length equals 17 residues.

V gene TRBV29-1 combines with J gene TRBJ2-5; tentatively, D is TRBD2 (5 bases). The J call is uncertain, as TRBJ2-7 better fits the DNA end. The CDR3 has 12 residues. Per germline, CDR1 SQVTM and CDR2 ANQGSEA. The CDR3 reads CSVEGEGYEQYF. CDR3 nucleotide sequence: TGCAGCGTTGAGGGAGAGGGCTACGAGCAGTACTTC.

V gene TRBV27 combines with J gene TRBJ2-7; D uncertain. CDR1 is MNHEY, CDR2 SMNVEV, per germline (reference sequence). The germline V and J ends were trimmed by 6 bases and 3 bases, with 9 bases remaining between them. CDR3 length equals 12 residues. The CDR3 DNA reads TGTGCCAGCAGCCAAAACGGCTACGAGCAGTACTTC. Translation: CASSQNGYEQYF.

The V gene is TRBV11-1, the J gene TRBJ2-7; 8 bases are a match to TRBD2. The germline V gene has CDR1 SGHAT and CDR2 FQDESV (reference sequence). J lost 4 bases, V lost 6 bases, and 11 bases had no gene match. The CDR3 is 15 residues long. CDR3 amino acids: CASRSRGASQYEQYF. For the CDR3, the DNA is TGTGCCAGCAGGTCGCGGGGGGCCAGTCAGTACGAGCAGTACTTC. The full variable domain, completed using reference TRBV11-1 and TRBJ2-7, is EAEVAQSPRYKITEKSQAVAFWCDPISGHATLYWYRQILGQGPELLVQFQDESVVDDSQLPKDRFSAERLKGVDSTLKIQPAELGDSAMYLCASRSRGASQYEQYFGPGTRLTVT.

This clone was picked up one time. This chain joins TRBV7-6 and TRBJ1-6; D is ambiguous. The CDR3 is made up of 14 amino acids. Germline CDR1 SGHVS, CDR2 FNYEAQ. The V and J ends lost 6 bases and 6 bases respectively, with 12 bases between them. CDR3 sequence (DNA): TGTGCCAGCAGTCGAGACATTAGTAATTCACCCCTCCACTTT. Protein sequence: CASSRDISNSPLHF.

This rearrangement joins TRBV23-1 to TRBJ1-1; no clear D. TRBV23-1 is given ORF status, its function remaining uncertain. Trimming shortened V by 2 bases and J by 13 bases, and 20 bases separated the two germline ends. CDR3 length: 14 residues. The chain's CDR3 is CASSQPTDTLEGFF. The CDR3 DNA reads TGCGCCAGCAGTCAACCGACCGACACCCTCGAGGGTTTCTTT.

This chain connects TRBV9 to TRBJ1-6, with 7 bases matching TRBD1. The CDR3 sequence is 14 residues long. The germline V gene has CDR1 SGDLS and CDR2 YYNGEE. The junction had 5 bases not matched to a gene; V was cut back by 4 bases and J by 7 bases. As DNA, the CDR3 is TGTGCCAGCAGCCCGGGACAGCACAATTCACCCCTCCACTTT. It codes for CASSPGQHNSPLHF.

The chain recombines TRBV7-9 with TRBJ1-1; possibly TRBD1 for D (6 bases). V shed 2 bases and J shed 6 bases, with 22 bases lying between them. The CDR3 spans 17 residues. CDR1 and CDR2 from the germline V gene are SEHNR and FQNEAQ (reference sequence). The CDR3 spells CASSLKLRQDPSSEAFF. The CDR3 DNA is TGTGCCAGCAGCTTAAAACTCAGACAGGATCCAAGCTCTGAAGCTTTCTTT.

V gene TRBV5-1 combines with J gene TRBJ2-3, with D possibly being TRBD2 (5 bases). The CDR3 extends over 15 amino acids. Germline CDR1 reads SGHRS; CDR2 reads YFSETQ. Trimming shortened V by 0 bases and J by 1 base, and 9 bases separated the two germline ends. As DNA, the CDR3 is TGCGCCAGCAGCTTGGATGGAGGAGGCACAGATACGCAGTATTTT. Protein product: CASSLDGGGTDTQYF.

The V and J genes are TRBV9 and TRBJ2-7, with D tentatively TRBD1 (6 bases). Trimming cost V 0 bases and J 6 bases, with 13 bases left between them. CDR1 SGDLS and CDR2 YYNGEE come from the germline V gene. This CDR3 is 14 amino acids long. CDR3 sequence (DNA): TGTGCCAGCAGCGTAGATACAGGGCCGTTCGAGCAGTACTTC. This sequence encodes CASSVDTGPFEQYF.

J is TRBJ1-1 and V is TRBV11-2; 7 nucleotides agree with TRBD1. This CDR3 has 11 residues. V gave up 8 bases and J gave up 5 bases; unmatched junction bases: 2. Germline V lookup: CDR1 SGHAT, CDR2 FQNNGV. CDR3 loop: CASQGETEAFF. Written as DNA, the CDR3 is TGTGCCAGCCAGGGGGAAACTGAAGCTTTCTTT. The complete variable domain, with remaining parts taken from reference TRBV11-2 and TRBJ1-1, reads EAGVAQSPRYKIIEKRQSVAFWCNPISGHATLYWYQQILGQGPKLLIQFQNNGVVDDSQLPKDRFSAERLKGVDSTLKIQPAKLEDSAVYLCASQGETEAFFGQGTRLTVV.

The chain links TRBV2 to TRBJ2-7, with D perhaps TRBD1 (5 bases). This CDR3 region has 13 residues. The V gene lost 3 bases and the J gene lost 6 bases, with 12 bases spanning the gap. Germline V gives CDR1 SNHLY, CDR2 FYNNEI. The chain's CDR3 is CASSDRVSLEQYF. The CDR3 coding sequence is TGTGCCAGCAGTGACAGGGTGAGCCTCGAGCAGTACTTC.

V is TRBV5-6 and J is TRBJ2-2; D remains unclear. The CDR3 has 14 amino acids. The germline V gene encodes CDR1 SGHDT and CDR2 YYEEEE. V was cut by 0 bases and J by 1 base, with 4 bases left in between. CDR3 in DNA: TGTGCCAGCAGCTTGGTTCGGAACACCGGGGAGCTGTTTTTT. The encoded protein is CASSLVRNTGELFF.

The chain combines TRBV27 with TRBJ2-3; D gene unclear. V lost 0 bases to trimming and J lost 2 bases, with 12 bases between them. CDR1 and CDR2 (germline): MNHEY, SMNVEV (reference sequence). The CDR3 contains 16 residues. The CDR3 sequence is CASSLSVWQNTDTQYF. In nucleotides, the CDR3 is TGTGCCAGCAGTTTATCGGTTTGGCAGAACACAGATACGCAGTATTTT.

V usage is TRBV9 and J usage is TRBJ2-5, with D perhaps TRBD2 (5 bases). This CDR3 is built from 14 residues. CDR1 is SGDLS and CDR2 is YYNGEE in the germline V gene. Trimming removed 4 bases at V and 5 bases at J, with 15 bases between. In nucleotides, the CDR3 is TGTGCCAGCAGCCCGAACGAGCGGTGGGAGACCCAGTACTTC. It is translated as CASSPNERWETQYF.

This clone has more than one count but fewer than ten. V gene TRBV18 combines with J gene TRBJ2-1; TRBD2 aligns across 9 bases. The CDR3 totals 14 residues. V shed 9 bases, J shed 1 base, and the junction held 4 bases outside the gene matches. In germline, CDR1 is KGHSH, CDR2 LQKENI. CDR3 DNA sequence: TGTGCCAGTGTAGCGGGGGAGTCCTACAATGAGCAGTTCTTC. Translation gives CASVAGESYNEQFF.

The rearrangement joins TRBV25-1 to TRBJ2-5, with D uncertain. Germline V lookup: CDR1 MGHDK, CDR2 SYGVNS. The V gene lost 2 bases and the J gene lost 12 bases, with 10 bases spanning the gap. This CDR3 has 11 amino acids. DNA for the CDR3: TGTGCCAGCAGTGAACTCGACTCGGAGTACTTC. It is translated as CASSELDSEYF.

Notes on this clone: One junction end does not reproduce the germline sequence, and a read error may be involved. The genes are TRBV7-9 and TRBJ1-5; 8 bases line up with TRBD1. Germline CDR1 is SEHNR and CDR2 is FQNEAQ (reference sequence). This CDR3 is 17 amino acids long. DNA of the CDR3: TGTTCCAGCAGCTTAGGAGTGGGGACAGGTCACAATCAGCCCCAGCATTTT. Protein: CSSSLGVGTGHNQPQHF.

This clone was detected a few times. The chain carries TRBV2 and TRBJ2-2; unclear D gene. The CDR3 is 13 amino acids. Germline CDR1 is SNHLY and CDR2 is FYNNEI. V was shortened by 7 bases and J by 3 bases, with 9 bases between the two germline ends. Here the CDR3 reads CASKALDTGELFF. Here the CDR3 DNA reads TGTGCCAGCAAAGCGTTGGACACCGGGGAGCTGTTTTTT.